A single sample is the source of the 23 T cell receptor beta chains below, sequenced in a study of cytomegalovirus exposure and HLA in healthy donors. Both 60 Vbeta primers and 13 Jbeta primers went into the PCR. Method: immunoSEQ multiplex PCR; TCRdb's copy keeps in-frame clones and lacks some. The table records around 91,000 clones, 60% to 65% of them present only once. Sequenced input: PBMCs. The receptors here all came from a human donor in good health.

V and J are TRBV4-3 and TRBJ2-5; 8 nucleotides agree with TRBD1. Germline assignment: CDR1 LGHNA and CDR2 YSLEER. V lost 4 bases to trimming and J lost 3 bases; unmatched junction nucleotides: 4. The CDR3 has 14 amino acids. CDR3 sequence (DNA): TGCGCCAGCAGCCTAGGACAGGGAAAAGAGACCCAGTACTTC. This encodes CASSLGQGKETQYF.

The rearrangement uses TRBV5-6 and TRBJ1-1, with D unresolved. V lost 1 base to trimming and J lost 8 bases, with 9 bases between them. The CDR3 has 12 amino acids. The germline V gene has CDR1 SGHDT and CDR2 YYEEEE. The CDR3 protein is CASSLRSHEAFF. CDR3 coding DNA: TGTGCCAGCAGCTTGCGTAGCCACGAAGCTTTCTTT.

This clone was counted between two and nine times. The chain joins TRBV6-1 to TRBJ1-1, with D maybe TRBD1 (5 bases). The CDR3 contains 15 residues. V lost 6 bases and J lost 1, with 15 bases in between. Looked up from germline, CDR1 is MNHNS and CDR2 is SASEGT. CDR3 nucleotides: TGTGCCAGCAGACACAAACCCGACAGGAACACTGAAGCTTTCTTT. Its protein is CASRHKPDRNTEAFF.

The genes are TRBV9 and TRBJ2-7; D unclear. The germline V gene has CDR1 SGDLS and CDR2 YYNGEE. The CDR3 is made up of 13 amino acids. With 2 bases removed from V and 2 bases from J, the gap between germline ends came to 8 bases. CDR3 sequence: CASSVGNPYEQYF. The CDR3 nucleotides read TGTGCCAGCAGCGTTGGCAACCCCTACGAGCAGTACTTC.

The V and J genes are TRBV5-4 and TRBJ1-2, with TRBD1 matching over 9 bases. CDR1 SGHNT and CDR2 YYREEE come from the germline V gene (reference sequence). This CDR3 region has 16 residues. V was pared by 8 bases and J by 4 bases, with 15 bases of the junction left unmatched. CDR3 bases: TGTGCCAGTTTTACAGGGGGCGACTTGGGCTCCTATGGCTACACCTTC. Its protein product is CASFTGGDLGSYGYTF.

Here the CDR3 reads CASSLETTGRNTEAFF. Here the CDR3 DNA reads TGCGCCAGCAGCTTGGAAACGACAGGGAGGAACACTGAAGCTTTCTTT. This chain connects TRBV5-1 to TRBJ1-1; 7 nucleotides agree with TRBD1. The CDR3 extends over 16 amino acids. V was clipped by 0 bases and J by 1 base; unmatched bases: 6. Germline V CDR1 and CDR2: SGHRS, YFSETQ.

V usage is TRBV5-1 and J usage is TRBJ1-2, with TRBD1 identical over 8 bases. The CDR3 covers 14 residues. J lost 8 bases, V lost 4 bases, and 10 bases had no gene match. Germline CDR1 reads SGHRS; CDR2 reads YFSETQ. CDR3 nucleotides: TGCGCCAGCAGCGCTCAACAGGGGGGAGGCGGCTACACCTTC. This gives the protein CASSAQQGGGGYTF. The full variable domain, rest sourced from reference TRBV5-1 and TRBJ1-2, is KAGVTQTPRYLIKTRGQQVTLSCSPISGHRSVSWYQQTPGQGLQFLFEYFSETQRNKGNFPGRFSGRQFSNSRSEMNVSTLELGDSALYLCASSAQQGGGGYTFGSGTRLTVV.

This clone is a singleton in its sample. The V call is TRBV7-8, the J call TRBJ2-2; D unclear. Per the germline V gene, CDR1 is SGHVS and CDR2 is FQNEAQ. V was clipped by 0 bases and J by 7 bases, with 3 bases between them. The CDR3 covers 12 residues. CDR3 residues: CASSLARGELFF. In DNA, the CDR3 is TGTGCCAGCAGCTTAGCGCGCGGGGAGCTGTTTTTT.

The chain carries TRBV5-8 and TRBJ1-5; D gene unclear. The germline V gene encodes CDR1 SGHTS and CDR2 YDEGEE. V lost 7 bases to trimming and J lost 6 bases, with 17 bases between them. This CDR3 contains 14 residues. The CDR3 reads CASFSPGSGQPQHF. CDR3 DNA sequence: TGTGCCAGCTTTAGCCCCGGCTCGGGTCAGCCCCAGCATTTT.

The chain joins TRBV6-5 to TRBJ1-1; 10 positions agree with TRBD1. Germline loops: CDR1 MNHEY, CDR2 SVGAGI. Trimming cost V 2 bases and J 4 bases; bases outside gene matches: 1. The CDR3 extends over 14 amino acids. The CDR3 nucleotides read TGTGCCAGCAGTTACCGGGACAGGGGCACTGAAGCTTTCTTT. Its translation is CASSYRDRGTEAFF.

In this sample, this clone turned up a few times. The chain couples TRBV9 to TRBJ1-6; 9 positions match TRBD1. The length of the CDR3 is 16 residues. Germline-derived CDR1 and CDR2 are SGDLS and YYNGEE. V trimming: 2 bases; J trimming: 9 bases; junction bases outside the gene matches: 9. The CDR3 reads CASSVKGQGGGSPLHF. The CDR3 bases are TGTGCCAGCAGCGTTAAGGGACAGGGAGGGGGTTCACCCCTCCACTTT.

CDR3 in DNA: TGCGCCAGCAGCTTGGGCGGACTGTCACGCTACGAGCAGTACTTC. Protein: CASSLGGLSRYEQYF. The V and J genes are TRBV5-1 and TRBJ2-7, with a weak D call TRBD2 (5 bases). V was cut by 0 bases and J by 3 bases, with 13 bases left in between. CDR3 length equals 15 residues. Germline V lookup: CDR1 SGHRS, CDR2 YFSETQ. Complete variable domain (other parts from reference TRBV5-1 and TRBJ2-7): KAGVTQTPRYLIKTRGQQVTLSCSPISGHRSVSWYQQTPGQGLQFLFEYFSETQRNKGNFPGRFSGRQFSNSRSEMNVSTLELGDSALYLCASSLGGLSRYEQYFGPGTRLTVT.

The chain is built from TRBV5-1 and TRBJ2-2; tentatively, D is TRBD1 (7 bases). Germline V lookup: CDR1 SGHRS, CDR2 YFSETQ. V dropped 5 bases and J dropped 5 bases, with 13 bases sitting between them. The CDR3 is 14 amino acids. CDR3 bases: TGCGCCAGCAGAGGACAGGAGGGGACCGGGGAGCTGTTTTTT. Protein product: CASRGQEGTGELFF.

The rearrangement links TRBV25-1 to TRBJ1-4; D remains unclear. From germline, CDR1 is MGHDK and CDR2 SYGVNS. V was cut by 6 bases and J by 8 bases, with 10 bases left in between. This CDR3 comprises 12 residues. The DNA of the CDR3 is TGTGCCAGCAGGGCCCAGCGGGAAAAACTGTTTTTT. This sequence encodes CASRAQREKLFF.

This clone was detected once. This CDR3 reads CASSRTGGGDTQYF. Written as DNA, the CDR3 is TGTGCCAGCAGCCGGACAGGGGGTGGGGATACGCAGTATTTT. The chain has TRBV7-7 and TRBJ2-3; 10 bases are a match to TRBD1. The CDR3 is 14 amino acids. J was trimmed by 6 bases and V by 5 bases; bases with no gene match: 5. CDR1 and CDR2 (germline): SSHAT, FNYEAQ (reference sequence).

The chain uses TRBV7-2 and TRBJ1-5; TRBD1 is a possible D gene (6 bases). The length of the CDR3 is 14 residues. Germline V gene data show CDR1 as SGHTA and CDR2 as FQGNSA. V was pared by 6 bases and J by 10 bases, with 19 bases between. As DNA, the CDR3 is TGTGCCAGCAGTTTCCGGGACAAGGGTTTACCCCAGCATTTT. Its protein is CASSFRDKGLPQHF.

This clone appeared a single time. The rearrangement links TRBV27 to TRBJ2-7, with 10 bases that match TRBD1. Germline V gives CDR1 MNHEY, CDR2 SMNVEV (reference sequence). The CDR3 runs to 17 residues. V lost 7 bases and J lost 4; bases outside the gene matches: 16. The CDR3 reads CASKGSMGGDRGYEQYF. CDR3 sequence (DNA): TGTGCCAGCAAGGGGTCAATGGGTGGGGACAGGGGTTACGAGCAGTACTTC.

This clone was detected only once. This sequence joins TRBV5-4 and TRBJ1-2, with D possibly matching TRBD1 (6 bases). Looked up from germline, CDR1 is SGHNT and CDR2 is YYREEE (reference sequence). This CDR3 is 14 amino acids long. The V end was cut by 4 bases, the J end by 6 bases, with 16 bases between. The CDR3 loop reads CASSPYGRGNGYTF. The CDR3, as DNA: TGTGCCAGCAGCCCTTACGGCAGGGGTAATGGCTACACCTTC.

The gene calls are TRBV6-5 and TRBJ1-5; D is uncertain. CDR1 is MNHEY and CDR2 is SVGAGI in the germline V gene. The CDR3 runs to 10 residues. Trimming stripped 4 bases from V and 10 bases from J, with 5 bases between. This CDR3 reads CASSSSPQHF. The CDR3 bases are TGTGCCAGCAGTTCCAGTCCCCAGCATTTT.

The rearrangement joins TRBV5-1 to TRBJ2-2; D unclear. In germline, CDR1 is SGHRS, CDR2 YFSETQ. The CDR3 spans 14 residues. V gave up 0 bases and J gave up 4 bases, with 7 bases separating them. CDR3 nucleotide sequence: TGCGCCAGCAGCTTGGACAGTTCCACCGGGGAGCTGTTTTTT. This encodes CASSLDSSTGELFF.

The chain uses TRBV7-6 and TRBJ2-7; D perhaps matches TRBD2 (5 bases). Trimming cost V 6 bases and J 3 bases, with 18 bases left between them. From germline, CDR1 is SGHVS and CDR2 FNYEAQ. CDR3 length: 15 amino acids. The CDR3 DNA is TGTGCCAGCAGTCGTAGGAGGAGCAGCATCTACGAGCAGTACTTC. Protein sequence: CASSRRRSSIYEQYF.

This clone showed up just once. V is TRBV30 and J is TRBJ2-5; D is perhaps TRBD2 (5 bases). TRBJ2-7 explains the end of the DNA better; the J call may be wrong. This CDR3 region has 11 residues. Per the germline V gene, CDR1 is GTSNPN and CDR2 is SVGIG (reference sequence). CDR3 nucleotides: TGTGCCTGGAGTGCTAGCCACGAGCAGTACTTC. It codes for CAWSASHEQYF.

The chain links TRBV6-5 to TRBJ1-2; TRBD1 matches at 7 bases. Germline V gene lookup returns CDR1 MNHEY and CDR2 SVGAGI. Trimming removed 5 bases from V and 4 bases from J; junction bases left unmatched: 10. This CDR3 comprises 15 residues. Written as DNA, the CDR3 is TGTGCCAGCAGTCCGAACAGGGGCACCCTCTATGGCTACACCTTC. This sequence encodes CASSPNRGTLYGYTF.